This T cell receptor (beta chain) was recorded in a study of graft-versus-host responses after intestinal transplantation (dated by TCRdb to the early 2020s). A note on the overall study: The transplants that recipients received were multivisceral, liver-intestinal, or isolated intestinal. Every recipient was given anti-thymocyte globulin induction, followed by 3 to 4 years of maintenance tacrolimus and steroids. Graft-versus-host and host-versus-graft alloreactive T cell clones were tracked in the graft, circulation and bone marrow after intestinal transplantation using bulk TCR-beta CDR3 sequencing. To identify alloreactive clones, pre-transplant mixed lymphocyte reaction products were sequenced and then compared with unstimulated pre-transplant donor and recipient T cells. The cohort enrolled 24 intestinal transplant recipients, one of whom was a retransplant, and 3 patients without pretransplant specimens were excluded. Donor T cell macrochimerism was defined as a peak of at least 4% donor T cells among recipient peripheral blood mononuclear cells. Instead of going to the commercial service, samples from a few later patients were sequenced in-house on an Illumina MiSeq and processed with MiXCR. Points the paper makes about the study in general: In patients with donor T cell macrochimerism, the allografts had high GvH to HvG T cell clonal ratios. GvH clones were detected in recipient bone marrow, and some of these GvH clones were observed earlier in ileal mucosa or blood, consistent with an intestinal mucosal origin. Early after transplant, declines in HvG clones were associated with peak levels of circulating GvH clones. Conclusions were limited by the relatively low number and heterogeneity of intestinal transplant patients.

As for this clone: No cognate antigen has been identified for it. Qualities for individual bases were not recorded, and no much larger clone is one base off.

Per the publication, the time point label means: cells obtained before transplantation from donor or recipient. CD3+CD4+ and CD3+CD8+ populations were FACS-sorted from unstimulated pre-transplant donor and recipient cells taken from spleen or lymph nodes. The library was built by means of the immunoSEQ multiplex PCR assay. In most patients, genomic DNA was isolated using the Qiagen DNeasy Blood and Tissue Kit and sent frozen to Adaptive Biotechnologies for TCR sequencing. High-throughput TCR-beta CDR3 sequencing of genomic DNA from most patients was performed by Adaptive Biotechnologies. The published analysis was carried out like this. TCR sequencing data for some 17 patients were retrieved from Adaptive's ImmunoSEQ software; a few other patients were processed with MiXCR and VDJtools. CD4 versus CD8 sorting errors were corrected by removing sequences found in both subsets at a frequency ratio below 5:1. Because the origin of CDR3 nucleotide sequences shared between donor and recipient could not be assigned, those sequences were removed. At least 2-fold expansion over unstimulated cells and a minimum CFSE-low frequency of 0.002% (template counts) or 0.001% (read counts) were required for clones to be classified as alloreactive. Mappable clones were those detected in sequenced pre-transplant spleen, lymph node, or MLR CFSE-low populations of the donor or recipient. Cumulative frequency of alloreactive clones was calculated as a percentage of all sequences weighted by copy number. Sourced from immuneACCESS, this table was stored by TCRdb with only in-frame sequences that have V and J called. A share of the clones is absent; for the studies checked, an unresolved V gene accounts for under half, and the remainder has no known explanation. The D gene and trimming were derived from the DNA, and the V and J assignments and clone size from that table. Across this sample there are some 87,000 clones, with just under 95% seen only once. Of the sample, about 0.3% is held by the ten largest clones.

From the germline V gene, CDR1 is MNHEY and CDR2 is SVGAGI. The germline ends are 10 bases apart after V is trimmed by 0 bases and J by 4 bases. The cysteine opens and the phenylalanine closes a CDR3 of 14 amino acids. The DNA shown is the 42-base CDR3, in frame from base 1. Source: unstimulated CD4+ T cells sorted from spleen or lymph node cells, taken before intestinal transplant. The clonotype comes from a human donor who received an intestinal transplant. The rearrangement combines TRBV6-5 with TRBJ2-7, with TRBD1 as a weak D call on 6 bases. The nucleotide sequence is given as TGTGCCAGCAGTTACTCCAGGGGTCGATACGAGCAGTACTTC. Its protein is CASSYSRGRYEQYF.